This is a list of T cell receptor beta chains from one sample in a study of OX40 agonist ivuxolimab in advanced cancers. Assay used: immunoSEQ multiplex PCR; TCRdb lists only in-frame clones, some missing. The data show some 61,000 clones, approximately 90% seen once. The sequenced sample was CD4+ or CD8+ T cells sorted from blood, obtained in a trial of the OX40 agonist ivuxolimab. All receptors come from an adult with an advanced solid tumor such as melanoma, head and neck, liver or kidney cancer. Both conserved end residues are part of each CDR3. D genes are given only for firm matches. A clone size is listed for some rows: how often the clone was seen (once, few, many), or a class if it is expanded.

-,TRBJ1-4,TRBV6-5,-,CASSYGRKDEKLFF,TGTGCCAGCAGTTACGGGAGGAAGGATGAAAAACTGTTTTTT
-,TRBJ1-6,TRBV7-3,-,CASSVGGDNSPLHF,TGTGCCAGCAGCGTTGGGGGGGATAATTCACCCCTCCACTTT
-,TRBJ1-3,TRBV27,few,CASSPAIAASGNTIYF,TGTGCCAGCAGTCCCGCCATCGCCGCATCTGGAAACACCATATATTTT
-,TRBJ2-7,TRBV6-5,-,CASSYSGARSDEQYF,TGTGCCAGCAGTTACTCGGGCGCCAGGAGCGACGAGCAGTACTTC
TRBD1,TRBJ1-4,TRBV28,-,CASSGQTGANEKLFF,TGTGCCAGCAGTGGGCAGACAGGGGCTAATGAAAAACTGTTTTTT
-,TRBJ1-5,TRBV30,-,CAWNRGHRGVGQPQHF,TGTGCCTGGAACCGGGGGCATCGGGGGGTCGGTCAGCCCCAGCATTTT
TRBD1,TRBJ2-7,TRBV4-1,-,CASSQGAGGYSYEQYF,TGCGCCAGCAGCCAAGGTGCAGGGGGATATTCCTACGAGCAGTACTTC
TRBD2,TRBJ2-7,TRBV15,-,CATGMGLAITYEQYF,TGTGCCACCGGTATGGGACTAGCGATAACCTACGAGCAGTACTTC
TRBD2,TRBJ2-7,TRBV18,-,CASSPQAGYEQYF,TGTGCCAGCTCACCCCAAGCGGGGTACGAGCAGTACTTC
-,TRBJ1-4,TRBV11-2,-,CASSSTLATNEKLFF,TGTGCCAGCAGCTCAACTTTGGCAACTAATGAAAAACTGTTTTTT
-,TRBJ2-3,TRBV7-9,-,CASSPGTGATDTQYF,TGTGCCAGCAGCCCTGGGACGGGGGCCACAGATACGCAGTATTTT
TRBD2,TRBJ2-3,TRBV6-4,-,CASSDRTSGSRTDTQYF,TGTGCCAGCAGTGACCGGACTAGCGGGAGCCGCACAGATACGCAGTATTTT
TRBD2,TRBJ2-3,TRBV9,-,CASTGAGGGDRDTQYF,TGTGCCAGCACCGGAGCGGGGGGCGGAGATAGAGATACGCAGTATTTT
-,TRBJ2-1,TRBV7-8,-,CASTDYNEQFF,TGTGCCAGCACCGATTACAATGAGCAGTTCTTC
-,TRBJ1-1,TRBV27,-,CASSPQGVNTEAFF,TGTGCCAGCAGTCCCCAGGGTGTGAACACTGAAGCTTTCTTT
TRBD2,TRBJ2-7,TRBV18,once,CASSPRGRRIYEQYF,TGTGCCAGCTCACCCCGCGGGAGGCGGATCTACGAGCAGTACTTC
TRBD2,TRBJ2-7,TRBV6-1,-,CASSLLAYPYEQYF,TGTGCCAGCAGTTTACTAGCGTATCCCTACGAGCAGTACTTC
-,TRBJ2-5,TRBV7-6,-,CASSPSSLPETQYF,TGTGCCAGCAGCCCCTCTAGCCTCCCAGAGACCCAGTACTTC
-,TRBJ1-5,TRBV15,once,CATSKTGVGPQHF,TGTGCCACCAGCAAGACGGGCGTAGGGCCCCAGCATTTT
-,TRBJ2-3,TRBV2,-,CASSEGPVISTDTQYF,TGTGCCAGCAGTGAAGGTCCAGTAATAAGCACAGATACGCAGTATTTT
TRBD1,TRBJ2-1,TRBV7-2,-,CASSLGDREIF,TGTGCCAGCAGCTTAGGGGACAGGGAGATCTTC
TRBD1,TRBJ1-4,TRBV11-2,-,CASSPGQGKNEKLFF,TGTGCCAGCAGCCCCGGACAGGGGAAGAATGAAAAACTGTTTTTT
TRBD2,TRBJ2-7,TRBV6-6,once,CASSNPGTSGREQYF,TGTGCCAGCAGTAACCCCGGGACTAGCGGGAGGGAGCAGTACTTC
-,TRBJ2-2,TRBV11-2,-,CASSFRYRGHREGGELFF,TGTGCCAGCAGCTTTAGATACAGGGGGCATCGGGAGGGCGGGGAGCTGTTTTTT
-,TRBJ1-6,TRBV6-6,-,CASNPESSYNSPLHF,TGTGCCAGCAACCCAGAAAGCTCCTATAATTCACCCCTCCACTTT
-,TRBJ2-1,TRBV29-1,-,CSVGGHEYYNEQFF,TGCAGCGTGGGGGGACACGAATATTACAATGAGCAGTTCTTC
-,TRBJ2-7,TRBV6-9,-,CANFRRGHSYEQYF,TGTGCCAACTTCAGAAGGGGCCACTCCTACGAGCAGTACTTC
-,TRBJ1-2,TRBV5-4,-,CASMQLGRKGNGYTF,TGTGCCAGCATGCAACTGGGGCGAAAAGGGAATGGCTACACCTTC
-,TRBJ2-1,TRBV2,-,CASSDVNEQFF,TGTGCCAGCAGTGACGTCAATGAGCAGTTCTTC
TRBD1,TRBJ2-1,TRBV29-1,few,CSVDDSGQGYNEQFF,TGCAGCGTTGATGATTCGGGACAGGGGTACAATGAGCAGTTCTTC
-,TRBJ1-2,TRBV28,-,CASKTGAYGYTF,TGTGCCAGCAAAACAGGCGCCTATGGCTACACCTTC
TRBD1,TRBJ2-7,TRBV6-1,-,CASSAGTGGATYEQYF,TGTGCCAGCAGTGCCGGGACAGGGGGCGCGACCTACGAGCAGTACTTC
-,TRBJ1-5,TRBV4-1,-,CASSQDPREQPQHF,TGCGCCAGCAGCCAAGACCCACGGGAGCAGCCCCAGCATTTT
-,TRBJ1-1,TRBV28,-,CASGPGTKVVEAFF,TGTGCCAGCGGGCCCGGGACGAAGGTTGTGGAGGCTTTCTTT
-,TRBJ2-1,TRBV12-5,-,CASGLRANEQFF,TGTGCTAGTGGTTTGAGGGCCAATGAGCAGTTCTTC
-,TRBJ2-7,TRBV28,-,CASSKFYEQYF,TGTGCCAGCAGTAAATTCTACGAGCAGTACTTC
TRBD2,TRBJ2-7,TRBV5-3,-,CARSNTGTSGTSSYEQYF,TGTGCCAGAAGTAATACCGGGACTAGCGGCACCAGCTCCTACGAGCAGTACTTC
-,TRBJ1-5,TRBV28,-,CASVGTPSNQPQHF,TGTGCCAGCGTTGGGACACCTAGCAATCAGCCCCAGCATTTT
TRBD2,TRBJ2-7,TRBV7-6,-,CASSLRLAPGEQYF,TGTGCCAGCAGCTTACGACTAGCGCCGGGTGAGCAGTACTTC
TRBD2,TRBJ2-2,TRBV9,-,CASSVEAGAFTGELFF,TGTGCCAGCAGCGTAGAGGCGGGAGCTTTCACCGGGGAGCTGTTTTTT
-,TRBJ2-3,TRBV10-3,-,CAISEPYKGISTDTQYF,TGTGCCATCAGTGAGCCATACAAAGGAATTAGCACAGATACGCAGTATTTT
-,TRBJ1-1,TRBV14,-,CASSAQRNTEAFF,TGTGCCAGCAGCGCTCAGCGGAACACTGAAGCTTTCTTT
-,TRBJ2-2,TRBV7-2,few,CASSPYLGGGELFF,TGTGCCAGCAGCCCCTACTTAGGGGGCGGGGAGCTGTTTTTT
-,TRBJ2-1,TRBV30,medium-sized,CAWSLERVQKQFF,TGTGCCTGGAGTTTAGAAAGGGTTCAGAAGCAGTTCTTC
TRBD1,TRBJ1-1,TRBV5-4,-,CASSLGMDRGTLNTEAFF,TGTGCCAGCAGCTTGGGAATGGACAGGGGGACCCTGAACACTGAAGCTTTCTTT
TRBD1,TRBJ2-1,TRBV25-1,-,CASDRGWPNEQFF,TGTGCCAGCGACAGGGGATGGCCGAATGAGCAGTTCTTC
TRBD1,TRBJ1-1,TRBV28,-,CASSSPGTGGFTEAFF,TGTGCCAGCAGTTCACCAGGGACAGGGGGCTTTACAGAAGCTTTCTTT
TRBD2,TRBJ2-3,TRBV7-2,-,CASSLLAYTQYF,TGTGCCAGCAGCCTACTAGCGTATACGCAGTATTTT
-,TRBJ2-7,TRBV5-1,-,CASSNGQLYEQYF,TGCGCCAGCAGCAATGGACAGCTTTACGAGCAGTACTTC